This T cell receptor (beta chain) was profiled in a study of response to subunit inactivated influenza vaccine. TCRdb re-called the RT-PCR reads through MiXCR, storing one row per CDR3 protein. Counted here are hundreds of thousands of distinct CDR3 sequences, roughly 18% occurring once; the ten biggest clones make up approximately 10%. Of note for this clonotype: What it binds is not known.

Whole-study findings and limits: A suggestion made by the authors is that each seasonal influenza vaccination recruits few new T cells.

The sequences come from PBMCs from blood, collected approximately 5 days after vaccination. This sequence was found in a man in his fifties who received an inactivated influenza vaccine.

CDR3 DNA: TGTGCCAGCAGTTTATCCGGGAGGATTAAGCAGTTCTTC. Protein: CASSLSGRIKQFF. The chain combines TRBV28 with TRBJ2-1, with 7 bases lining up with TRBD2. CDR3 length equals 13 residues. Germline trimming cut 1 base from V and 11 bases from J; bases unmatched to any gene: 5. Germline CDR1 reads MDHEN; CDR2 reads SYDVKM.